The clone carrying this TCR beta chain was detected a few times. As yet, its antigen is unknown. This record comes from a study of human T cells and chemical hapten exposure. The overall study: 2% DPC was applied to roughly 2 cm by roughly 2 cm of upper inner arm skin for sensitization.

The study's findings and limits: A positive correlation with patch test score was shown by PT1 expanded TCR counts. Expanded TCRs created a significantly greater count of big CDR3 similarity clusters than controls did. Donor immune responses may differ from healthy people's, since all donors had alopecia.

MiXCR, applied by TCRdb to the RACE reads, yields one record per CDR3 protein. This table has about 100,000 distinct CDR3 sequences, 10% to 13% appearing once. Time point: patch test 1, 2 weeks after DPC sensitization. Specified treatment: therapeutic diphenylcyclopropenone sensitization with weekly scalp DPC. The sequenced sample was whole blood, obtained in connection with sensitization to the hapten diphenylcyclopropenone (DPC). The sequence was collected from a middle-aged man with alopecia areata. Some clones in this sample may be carry-over from other donors' samples.

CDR3 sequence: CASSLQGGPETQYF. The CDR3 nucleotides are TGTGCCAGCAGTTTACAGGGGGGGCCGGAGACCCAGTACTTC. The V and J genes are TRBV6-6 and TRBJ2-5; tentatively, D is TRBD1 (8 bases). CDR1 MNHNY and CDR2 SVGAGI come from the germline V gene (reference sequence). This CDR3 is built from 14 residues. V was trimmed by 4 bases and J by 5 bases, leaving 14 bases between them.